This T cell receptor beta chain was captured in a study of shared clonotypes between healthy human individuals. The study, taken as a whole, reports: Depth of sequencing was expected to influence donor clonotype sharing.

Sequencing was performed with immunoSEQ multiplex PCR; in TCRdb, only in-frame clones are kept and a portion is missing. The sample yields hundreds of thousands of clones, around 96% seen once. Naive CD8 cells comprised CD45RO-negative, CCR7-positively selected cells, excluding terminally differentiated effector memory CD45RA+ cells. For this clone: Its antigen remains unidentified.

The CDR3 is 16 amino acids. Germline values: CDR1 MDHEN, CDR2 SYDVKM. V dropped 6 bases and J dropped 3 bases, with 20 bases sitting between them. The chain has TRBV28 and TRBJ1-2; TRBD1 is a possible D gene (6 bases). This receptor was taken from a woman aged 25 to 39 in good health. Material: naive CD8+ T cells sorted from blood. CDR3 nucleotide sequence: TGTGCCAGCAGAATGATACAGGGCGGCTGGCACTATGGCTACACCTTC. Residues: CASRMIQGGWHYGYTF.